This T cell receptor (beta chain) was recovered during a study of OX40 agonist ivuxolimab in advanced cancers. Study results and caveats: The investigators did not determine what antigen specificity the expanded peripheral T cells had.

Measured with immunoSEQ multiplex PCR; TCRdb has only the in-frame clones, and not every one. The data show 35,000 to 50,000 clones, 85% to 90% seen once. The CDR3 consists of 18 residues. V dropped 6 bases and J dropped 3 bases, with 25 bases sitting between them. Germline V CDR1 and CDR2: KGHSH, LQKENI. Worth noting for this clone: Its antigen is unknown.

The chain employs TRBV18 and TRBJ2-3; D is perhaps TRBD2 (6 bases). The clonotype was recovered from an adult with an advanced solid tumor such as melanoma, head and neck, liver or kidney cancer. The sequencing used CD4+ or CD8+ T cells sorted from blood, collected in a trial of the OX40 agonist ivuxolimab. The CDR3 sequence is CASSPVGRPGAWTDTQYF. The CDR3 region has the DNA TGTGCCAGCTCTCCCGTCGGACGGCCGGGAGCATGGACAGATACGCAGTATTTT.